This T cell receptor (beta chain) came from a study of metastatic and nonmetastatic thyroid tumors. Regarding the study as a whole: Benign nodules reportedly had significantly lower TCR beta diversity than malignant thyroid tumors in blood and tumor.

This clone rates as medium-sized (0.01 to 0.1%). The antigen is undetermined. All patients reached thyroid surgery having received no treatment beforehand. TCRdb reanalyzed the PCR reads with MiXCR. Here the sample spans 30,000 to 35,000 clones, roughly 20% being singletons. Germline CDR1 is SGHNT and CDR2 is YENEEA. Trimming took 4 bases from V and 9 from J; bases not matched to a gene: 5. This CDR3 has 15 residues. The clonotype was recovered from a male donor with papillary thyroid cancer or a benign thyroid nodule (not recorded which). Some clones in this sample may be carry-over from other donors' samples. This chain connects TRBV11-3 to TRBJ2-1, with 14 bases fitting TRBD2. The sample was tumor tissue. The CDR3 region has the DNA TGTGCCAGCAGCTCCGGACTAGCGGGAGGAGCTGAGCAGTTCTTC. Amino acids: CASSSGLAGGAEQFF.